Sequencing of this TCR beta chain was carried out in a study of T cell changes during pregnancy in multiple sclerosis. The table came from immunoSEQ multiplex PCR; TCRdb's copy has only in-frame clones and leaves some out. The data show about 110,000 clones, with about 94% seen just once and 1.5% to 1.7% held by the top ten. Germline V lookup: CDR1 SGHDT, CDR2 YYEEEE. The CDR3 contains 12 residues. Trimming removed 2 bases from V and 7 bases from J, with 7 bases in between. The chain employs TRBV5-6 and TRBJ2-1; no clear D gene. The input for sequencing was peripheral blood, taken in the third trimester of pregnancy. The clonotype comes from a female donor with multiple sclerosis, enrolled in a pregnancy study. CDR3 sequence: CASSLLVNEQFF. The DNA for the CDR3 is TGTGCCAGCAGCTTATTAGTAAATGAGCAGTTCTTC.